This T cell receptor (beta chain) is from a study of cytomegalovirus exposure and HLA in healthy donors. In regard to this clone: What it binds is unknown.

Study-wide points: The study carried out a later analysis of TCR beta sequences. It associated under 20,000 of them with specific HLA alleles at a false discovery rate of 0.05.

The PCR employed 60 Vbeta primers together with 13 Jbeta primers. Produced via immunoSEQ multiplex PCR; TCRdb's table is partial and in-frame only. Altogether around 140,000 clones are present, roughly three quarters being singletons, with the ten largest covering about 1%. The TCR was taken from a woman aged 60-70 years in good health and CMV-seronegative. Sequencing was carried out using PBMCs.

The DNA for the CDR3 is TGCGCCAGCAGCCAAGATGGAGGAGCGAGCAATCAGCCCCAGCATTTT. This gives the protein CASSQDGGASNQPQHF. The chain employs TRBV4-1 and TRBJ1-5; D not resolved. The CDR3 totals 16 residues. The germline CDR1 and CDR2 sequences are MGHRA and YSYEKL. The V and J ends lost 0 bases and 1 base respectively, with 10 bases between them.